The rows below give T cell receptor beta chains drawn from one sample of a study of human T cells and chemical hapten exposure. TCRdb passed the RACE reads through MiXCR, listing each CDR3 protein once. The repertoire consists of approximately 260,000 distinct CDR3 sequences, with just under 8% occurring once and the leading ten covering more than 0.95%. The material sequenced was whole blood, taken in connection with sensitization to the hapten diphenylcyclopropenone (DPC). These receptors were taken from a man younger than 35 with alopecia areata. Some clones in this sample may be carry-over from other donors' samples. The CDR3 runs from the conserved cysteine through the conserved F or W. The order of the fields is D gene, J gene, V gene, clone size, CDR3 protein, CDR3 DNA. D genes are given only for firm matches. Some rows have no size entry. The others give once, few or many, or a class for an expanded clone.

D gene: .
J gene: TRBJ1-5
V gene: TRBV20-1
clone size: .
CDR3 protein: CSAILNSNQPQHF
CDR3 DNA: TGCAGTGCCATTCTCAATAGCAATCAGCCCCAGCATTTT

D gene: TRBD1
J gene: TRBJ2-1
V gene: TRBV12-3/TRBV12-4
clone size: .
CDR3 protein: CATYSRQGLYNEQFF
CDR3 DNA: TGTGCCACCTACTCTAGACAGGGGCTCTACAATGAGCAGTTCTTC

D gene: .
J gene: TRBJ2-7
V gene: TRBV6-5
clone size: few
CDR3 protein: CASKNGPHYEQYF
CDR3 DNA: TGTGCCAGCAAGAACGGGCCTCACTACGAGCAGTACTTC

D gene: TRBD1
J gene: TRBJ2-6
V gene: TRBV20-1
clone size: many
CDR3 protein: CSARPELGQGSSGANVLTF
CDR3 DNA: TGCAGTGCTAGACCGGAGTTAGGACAGGGTTCCTCTGGGGCCAACGTCCTGACTTTC

D gene: .
J gene: TRBJ1-4
V gene: TRBV6-5
clone size: few
CDR3 protein: CASSPGIFFGTRNEKLFF
CDR3 DNA: TGTGCCAGCAGTCCAGGGATATTCTTCGGGACCCGAAATGAAAAACTGTTTTTT

D gene: .
J gene: TRBJ1-2
V gene: TRBV6-5
clone size: many
CDR3 protein: CASSTGTRPTNYGYTF
CDR3 DNA: TGTGCCAGCAGTACCGGGACCCGACCAACTAACTATGGCTACACCTTC

D gene: .
J gene: TRBJ1-1
V gene: TRBV18
clone size: few
CDR3 protein: CASSPIVGKTEAFF
CDR3 DNA: TGTGCCAGCTCACCAATAGTGGGGAAAACTGAAGCTTTCTTT

D gene: .
J gene: TRBJ2-5
V gene: TRBV5-6
clone size: .
CDR3 protein: CASSFPAPQETQYF
CDR3 DNA: TGTGCCAGCAGCTTCCCGGCGCCCCAAGAGACCCAGTACTTC

D gene: TRBD1
J gene: TRBJ2-5
V gene: TRBV5-1
clone size: .
CDR3 protein: CASSLTDRDQETQYF
CDR3 DNA: TGCGCCAGCAGCTTAACGGACAGGGACCAAGAGACCCAGTACTTC

D gene: .
J gene: TRBJ2-1
V gene: TRBV29-1
clone size: many
CDR3 protein: CSGLPKGNEQFF
CDR3 DNA: TGCAGCGGGCTACCAAAAGGGAATGAGCAGTTCTTC

D gene: .
J gene: TRBJ2-2
V gene: TRBV4-1
clone size: .
CDR3 protein: CASSEGGDGELFF
CDR3 DNA: TGCGCCAGCAGCGAAGGGGGTGACGGGGAGCTGTTTTTT

D gene: TRBD1
J gene: TRBJ1-5
V gene: TRBV4-1
clone size: few
CDR3 protein: CASSQMTGGLPQHF
CDR3 DNA: TGCGCCAGCAGCCAAATGACAGGGGGTTTGCCCCAGCATTTT

D gene: TRBD1
J gene: TRBJ1-6
V gene: TRBV20-1
clone size: .
CDR3 protein: CSARDRGYNSPLHF
CDR3 DNA: TGCAGTGCTCGGGACAGGGGATATAATTCACCCCTCCACTTT

D gene: .
J gene: TRBJ2-1
V gene: TRBV5-1
clone size: many
CDR3 protein: CASSLGGSSNEQFF
CDR3 DNA: TGCGCCAGCAGCTTGGGGGGCAGTTCCAATGAGCAGTTCTTC

D gene: TRBD1
J gene: TRBJ1-3
V gene: TRBV12-3/TRBV12-4
clone size: few
CDR3 protein: CASSLIRTGLSGNTIYF
CDR3 DNA: TGTGCCAGCAGTTTGATACGGACAGGGCTCTCTGGAAACACCATATATTTT

D gene: .
J gene: TRBJ1-2
V gene: TRBV7-9
clone size: few
CDR3 protein: CASSSDSQGYGYTF
CDR3 DNA: TGTGCCAGCAGCTCGGACAGTCAGGGCTATGGCTACACCTTC

D gene: .
J gene: TRBJ1-1
V gene: TRBV10-3
clone size: many
CDR3 protein: CAISEPRAPGTEAFF
CDR3 DNA: TGTGCCATCAGTGAGCCCAGGGCTCCGGGCACTGAAGCTTTCTTT

D gene: .
J gene: TRBJ1-3
V gene: TRBV10-2
clone size: many
CDR3 protein: CASSEERSSGNTIYF
CDR3 DNA: TGCGCCAGCAGTGAGGAACGGTCCTCTGGAAACACCATATATTTT

D gene: .
J gene: TRBJ1-4
V gene: TRBV4-3
clone size: many
CDR3 protein: CASSQEQGNEKLFF
CDR3 DNA: TGCGCCAGCAGCCAAGAACAGGGTAATGAAAAACTGTTTTTT